This entry is about one T cell receptor (beta chain). The data derive from a study of blood T cell repertoires in COVID-19. Looking at the study overall: The origin of the acute and convalescent COVID-19 samples was the United States, Italy and Spain. T cells, B-cell-depleted T cells, or PBMCs supplied cDNA or gDNA.

In the authors' methods: Amplification of reference gene primers provided the estimated nucleated cell counts. The data were produced by immunoSEQ multiplex PCR, yet TCRdb's version contains in-frame clones alone and is incomplete. D and trimming come from the DNA, and the V and J calls and clone size come from that table. Of tens of thousands of clones in the sample, about 90% are singletons; the top ten hold under 0.6%. The sequence derives from a man aged 45-65 years with COVID-19, enrolled during active disease. Sequenced: peripheral blood.

The CDR3 loop reads CASSLRGEKLFF. The CDR3 nucleotides read TGTGCCAGCAGTTTACGGGGTGAAAAACTGTTTTTT. The chain employs TRBV12-3 or TRBV12-4 and TRBJ1-4; D is uncertain. V lost 2 bases to trimming and J lost 7 bases, with 5 bases between them. The CDR3 contains 12 residues.